This T cell receptor beta chain appears in the sequencing data of a study of Ad26.COV2.S vaccination and SARS-CoV-2 variants. Study-level results: For non-spike TCRs, breadth in vaccine recipients resembled that in placebo recipients.

The data were produced by immunoSEQ multiplex PCR, yet TCRdb's version contains in-frame clones alone and is incomplete. The sample carries some 350,000 clones, approximately 87% recorded once. V gave up 8 bases and J gave up 7 bases, with 9 bases separating them. Looked up from germline, CDR1 is SGHTA and CDR2 is FQGTGA. The length of the CDR3 is 11 residues. In regard to this clone: Antigen: not known.

Described treatment: some 20 received Ad26.COV2.S at low or high dose, single or two shots; a few received placebo; per-sample allocation not given. Sampling was done on day 63 after the first vaccine or placebo injection. Cohort 1b enrolled adults aged 18-55 years in Boston. V gene TRBV7-3 combines with J gene TRBJ2-1; no firm D call. This clonotype originated in a person aged 18 to 65 who received the Ad26.COV2.S COVID-19 vaccine or a placebo. The sequences come from peripheral blood, collected in a trial of Ad26.COV2.S vaccine versus placebo. The CDR3 region is CASSARNEQFF. DNA for the CDR3: TGTGCCAGCTCTGCCCGTAATGAGCAGTTCTTC.